This T cell receptor beta chain emerged from a study of blood T cell repertoires in COVID-19. Study context: Whether acute or convalescent, the COVID-19 samples came from the United States, Italy and Spain.

The length of the CDR3 is 12 residues. V lost 2 bases and J 7 bases, leaving 9 bases between the germline ends. Germline V gene data show CDR1 as SGHAT and CDR2 as FQNNGV. In the study's own analysis: The assay estimated nucleated cells by amplifying reference gene primers. Profiling relied on immunoSEQ multiplex PCR, and the TCRdb table lists in-frame clones only, not all of them. V and J calls and clone size are as listed in that table; D and trimming were resolved from the DNA. The sample lists roughly 130,000 clones; more than 90% were seen once. The specimen was peripheral blood. The receptor was isolated from a man in his 60s with COVID-19, enrolled during active disease. The gene calls are TRBV11-2 and TRBJ2-7; tentatively, D is TRBD1 (5 bases). CDR3 DNA: TGTGCCAGCAGCTTACTTCCAGGGGAGCAGTACTTC. Protein sequence: CASSLLPGEQYF.